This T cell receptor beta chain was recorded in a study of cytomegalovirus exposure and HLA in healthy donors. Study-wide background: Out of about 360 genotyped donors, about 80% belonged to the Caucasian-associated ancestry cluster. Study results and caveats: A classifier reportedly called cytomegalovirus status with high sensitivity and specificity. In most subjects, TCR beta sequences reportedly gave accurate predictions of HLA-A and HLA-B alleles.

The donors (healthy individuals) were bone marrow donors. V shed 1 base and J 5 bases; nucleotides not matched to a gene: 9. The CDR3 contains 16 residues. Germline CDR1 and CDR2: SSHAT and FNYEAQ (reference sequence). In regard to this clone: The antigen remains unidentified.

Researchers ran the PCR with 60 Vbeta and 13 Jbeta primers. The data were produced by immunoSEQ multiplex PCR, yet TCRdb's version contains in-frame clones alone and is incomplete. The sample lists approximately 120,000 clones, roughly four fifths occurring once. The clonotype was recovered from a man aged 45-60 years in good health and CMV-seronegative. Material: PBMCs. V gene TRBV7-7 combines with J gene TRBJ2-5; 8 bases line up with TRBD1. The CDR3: CASSLERGTGAETQYF. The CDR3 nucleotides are TGTGCCAGCAGCTTAGAGCGAGGGACAGGAGCCGAGACCCAGTACTTC.